Each of the 8 T cell receptor beta chains below was sequenced from the same sample in a study of siplizumab effects on memory and regulatory T cells (dated by TCRdb to the late 2010s). The library was prepared using the immunoSEQ multiplex PCR assay. The table comes from immuneACCESS by way of TCRdb, which keeps in-frame sequences with V and J called. Part of the clones is missing from these tables; in studies checked, under half for an unresolved V gene and the rest for unknown reasons. Across this sample there are tens of thousands of clones, with about 92% seen only once. The top ten constitute about 40% of the sample. The sample consisted of CD8+ T cells sorted from blood. The source is a human donor in good health.

The rearrangement uses TRBV27 and TRBJ2-3, with 7 nucleotides matching TRBD2. This CDR3 is built from 14 residues. CDR1 and CDR2 (germline): MNHEY, SMNVEV (reference sequence). The J segment lost 3 bases and the V segment lost 3 bases, leaving 3 bases of the junction unmatched. The chain's CDR3 is CASSLVGGTDTQYF. CDR3 bases: TGTGCCAGCAGTTTGGTCGGGGGGACAGATACGCAGTATTTT.

V usage is TRBV9 and J usage is TRBJ1-1; 7 nucleotides match TRBD1. Germline V gene data show CDR1 as SGDLS and CDR2 as YYNGEE. The CDR3 consists of 12 residues. The V and J ends lost 4 bases and 4 bases, in that order; junction bases with no gene match: 1. Here the CDR3 reads CASSNRGTEAFF. The DNA of the CDR3 is TGTGCCAGCAGCAACAGGGGCACTGAAGCTTTCTTT.

V and J are TRBV9 and TRBJ1-1, with unresolved D. V gave up 5 bases and J gave up 3 bases, with 17 bases separating them. The CDR3 has 15 residues. Germline V gene data show CDR1 as SGDLS and CDR2 as YYNGEE. CDR3 amino acids: CASSLNEGVDTEAFF. The DNA of the CDR3 is TGTGCCAGCAGTCTTAATGAGGGTGTGGACACTGAAGCTTTCTTT.

The chain couples TRBV2 to TRBJ2-3, with 7 bases that match TRBD2. CDR1 SNHLY and CDR2 FYNNEI come from the germline V gene. V trimming: 7 bases; J trimming: 14 bases; junction bases outside the gene matches: 12. The CDR3 runs 12 residues. The CDR3 reads CASIGTTIKLYF. As DNA, the CDR3 is TGTGCCAGCATCGGGACTACTATTAAACTGTATTTT. Using reference TRBV2 and TRBJ2-3 for the parts outside the CDR3, the full variable domain is EPEVTQTPSHQVTQMGQEVILRCVPISNHLYFYWYRQILGQKVEFLVSFYNNEISEKSEIFDDQFSVERPDGSNFTLKIRSTKLEDSAMYFCASIGTTIKLYFGPGTRLTVL.

This sequence joins TRBV4-1 and TRBJ1-2; TRBD1 might be the D (5 bases). The germline gives CDR1 MGHRA, CDR2 YSYEKL. The ends were cut back, 4 bases at V and 8 bases at J, with 23 bases in the middle. There are 16 residues in the CDR3. Here the CDR3 reads CASSPEEGAIYDGYTF. In DNA form, the CDR3 reads TGCGCCAGCAGCCCAGAGGAAGGGGCGATATATGACGGCTACACCTTC.

This rearrangement joins TRBV5-1 to TRBJ2-3, with 9 bases aligning to TRBD2. V was pared by 4 bases and J by 6 bases, with 15 bases of the junction left unmatched. The CDR3 is 17 residues long. Germline V CDR1 and CDR2: SGHRS, YFSETQ. The CDR3 coding sequence is TGCGCCAGCAGCCCTGGTATCGGCGGGAGGGATGTTGATACGCAGTATTTT. This codes for CASSPGIGGRDVDTQYF.

This clone has a single count. A read error may account for a junction end that differs from germline. V is TRBV9 and J is TRBJ1-3; D might be TRBD1 (6 bases). Germline-derived CDR1 and CDR2 are SGDLS and YYNGEE. This CDR3 region has 17 residues. The CDR3 DNA sequence: TGTGCCAGCAGCGTAGCATTGGCCCCGGACAGTGGAAGCACCATATATTTT. Translating it yields CASSVALAPDSGSTIYF.

The rearrangement joins TRBV9 to TRBJ2-3; 11 positions agree with TRBD1. This CDR3 has 16 amino acids. Germline CDR1 is SGDLS and CDR2 is YYNGEE. The V segment lost 2 bases and the J segment 5 bases; nucleotides outside the gene matches: 7. The CDR3 protein is CASSVYGTGGLDTQYF. CDR3 in DNA: TGTGCCAGCAGCGTTTACGGGACAGGGGGTTTAGATACGCAGTATTTT.